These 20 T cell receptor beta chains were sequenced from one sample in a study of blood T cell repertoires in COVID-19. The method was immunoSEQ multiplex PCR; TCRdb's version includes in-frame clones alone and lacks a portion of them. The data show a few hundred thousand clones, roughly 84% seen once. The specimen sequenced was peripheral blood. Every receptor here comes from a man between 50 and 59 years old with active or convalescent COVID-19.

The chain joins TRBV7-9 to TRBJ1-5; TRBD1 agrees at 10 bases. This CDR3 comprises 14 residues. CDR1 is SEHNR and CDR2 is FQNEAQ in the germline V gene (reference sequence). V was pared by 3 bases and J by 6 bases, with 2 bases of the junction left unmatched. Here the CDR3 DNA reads TGTGCCAGCAGCTTGGGACAGGGGTTTCAGCCCCAGCATTTT. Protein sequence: CASSLGQGFQPQHF.

The CDR3 loop reads CASSKAWTGREKLFF. The CDR3 DNA follows: TGCGCCAGCAGCAAAGCTTGGACAGGGCGTGAAAAACTGTTTTTT. The gene calls are TRBV4-3 and TRBJ1-4; 8 bases agree with TRBD1. After removal of 5 bases from V and 7 bases from J, the junction contained 9 bases not matched to a gene. The CDR3 length is 15 residues. Germline values: CDR1 LGHNA, CDR2 YSLEER.

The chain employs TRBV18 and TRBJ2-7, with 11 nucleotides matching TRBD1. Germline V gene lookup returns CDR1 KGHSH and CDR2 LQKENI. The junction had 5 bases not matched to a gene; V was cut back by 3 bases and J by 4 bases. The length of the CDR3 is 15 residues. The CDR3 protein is CASSPAGTGGYEQYF. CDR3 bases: TGTGCCAGCTCACCGGCCGGGACAGGGGGTTACGAGCAGTACTTC.

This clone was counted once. As DNA, the CDR3 is TGCGCCAGCAGCTTGGGCGGGGGTTGGGAGACCCAGTACTTC. Its translation is CASSLGGGWETQYF. This chain connects TRBV5-1 to TRBJ2-5; 7 nucleotides match TRBD2. Germline lookup yields CDR1 SGHRS and CDR2 YFSETQ. The J segment lost 5 bases and the V segment lost 0 bases, leaving 4 bases of the junction unmatched. This CDR3 region has 14 residues.

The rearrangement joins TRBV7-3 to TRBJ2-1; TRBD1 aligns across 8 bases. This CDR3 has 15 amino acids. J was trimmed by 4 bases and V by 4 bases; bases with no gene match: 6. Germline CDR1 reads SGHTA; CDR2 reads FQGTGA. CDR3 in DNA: TGTGCCAGCAGCTCCGACAGGGGCGGTTACAATGAGCAGTTCTTC. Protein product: CASSSDRGGYNEQFF.

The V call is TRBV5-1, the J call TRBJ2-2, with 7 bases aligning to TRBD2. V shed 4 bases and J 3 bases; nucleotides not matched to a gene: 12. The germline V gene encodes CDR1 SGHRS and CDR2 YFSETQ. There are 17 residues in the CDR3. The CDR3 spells CASSPLRGAGDTGELFF. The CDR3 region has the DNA TGCGCCAGCAGCCCATTAAGGGGCGCGGGGGACACCGGGGAGCTGTTTTTT.

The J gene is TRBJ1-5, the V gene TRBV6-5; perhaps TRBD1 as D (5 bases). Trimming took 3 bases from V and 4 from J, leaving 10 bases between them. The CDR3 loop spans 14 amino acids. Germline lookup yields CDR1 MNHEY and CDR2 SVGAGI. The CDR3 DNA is TGTGCCAGCAGTTATGGGGGGACGAATCAGCCCCAGCATTTT. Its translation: CASSYGGTNQPQHF.

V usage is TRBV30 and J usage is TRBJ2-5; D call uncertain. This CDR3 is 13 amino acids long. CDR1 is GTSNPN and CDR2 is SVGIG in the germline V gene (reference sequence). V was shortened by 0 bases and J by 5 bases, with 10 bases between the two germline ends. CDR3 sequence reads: CAWSVGVVETQYF. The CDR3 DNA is TGTGCCTGGAGTGTGGGCGTGGTGGAGACCCAGTACTTC.

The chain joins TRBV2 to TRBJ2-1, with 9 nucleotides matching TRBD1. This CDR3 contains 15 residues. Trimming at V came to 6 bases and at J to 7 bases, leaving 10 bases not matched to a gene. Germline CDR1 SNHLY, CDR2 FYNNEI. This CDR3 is CASSAGTGFGNEQFF. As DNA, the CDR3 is TGTGCCAGCAGCGCCGGGACAGGGTTTGGTAATGAGCAGTTCTTC.

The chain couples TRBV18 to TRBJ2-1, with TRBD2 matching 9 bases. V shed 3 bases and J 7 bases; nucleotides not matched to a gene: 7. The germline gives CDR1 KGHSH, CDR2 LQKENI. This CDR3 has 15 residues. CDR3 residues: CASSPLAGAGNEQFF. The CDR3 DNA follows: TGTGCCAGCTCACCCTTAGCGGGGGCGGGAAATGAGCAGTTCTTC.

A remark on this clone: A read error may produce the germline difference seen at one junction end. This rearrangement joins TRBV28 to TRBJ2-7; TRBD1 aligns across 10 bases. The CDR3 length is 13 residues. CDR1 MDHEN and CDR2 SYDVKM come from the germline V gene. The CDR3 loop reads CASSLDPSGQGNF. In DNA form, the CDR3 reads TGTGCCAGCAGTTTGGATCCCTCGGGACAGGGGAACTTC. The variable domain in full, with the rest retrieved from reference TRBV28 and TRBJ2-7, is DVKVTQSSRYLVKRTGEKVFLECVQDMDHENMFWYRQDPGLGLRLIYFSYDVKMKEKGDIPEGYSVSREKKERFSLILESASTNQTSMYLCASSLDPSGQGNFGPGTRLTVT.

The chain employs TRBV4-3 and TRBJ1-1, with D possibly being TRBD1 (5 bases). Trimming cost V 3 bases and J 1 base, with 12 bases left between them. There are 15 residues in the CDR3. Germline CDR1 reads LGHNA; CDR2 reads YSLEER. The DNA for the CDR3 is TGCGCCAGCAGCCAGGGCAATGACAGGAACACTGAAGCTTTCTTT. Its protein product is CASSQGNDRNTEAFF.

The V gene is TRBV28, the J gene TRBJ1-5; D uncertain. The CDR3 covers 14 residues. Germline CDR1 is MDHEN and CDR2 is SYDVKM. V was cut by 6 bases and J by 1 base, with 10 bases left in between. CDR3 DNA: TGTGCCAGCAGACCCGGGAGCAGCAATCAGCCCCAGCATTTT. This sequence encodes CASRPGSSNQPQHF.

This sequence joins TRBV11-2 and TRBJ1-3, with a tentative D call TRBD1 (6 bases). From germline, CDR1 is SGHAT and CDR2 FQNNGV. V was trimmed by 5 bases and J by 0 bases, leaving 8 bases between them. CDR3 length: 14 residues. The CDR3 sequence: CASSGGLSGNTIYF. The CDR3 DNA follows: TGTGCCAGCAGCGGGGGCCTCTCTGGAAACACCATATATTTT.

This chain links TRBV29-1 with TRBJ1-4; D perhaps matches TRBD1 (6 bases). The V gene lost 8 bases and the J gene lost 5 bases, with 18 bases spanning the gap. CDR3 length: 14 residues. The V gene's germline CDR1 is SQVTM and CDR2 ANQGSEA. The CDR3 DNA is TGCAGCATCAAATCCGGGACAATGAATGAAAAACTGTTTTTT. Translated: CSIKSGTMNEKLFF.

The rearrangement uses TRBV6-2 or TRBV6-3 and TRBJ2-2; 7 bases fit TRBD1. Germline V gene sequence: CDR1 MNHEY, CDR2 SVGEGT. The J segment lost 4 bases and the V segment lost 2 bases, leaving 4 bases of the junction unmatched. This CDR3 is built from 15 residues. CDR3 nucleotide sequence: TGTGCCAGCAGTTACACCCGGGACAGCACCGGGGAGCTGTTTTTT. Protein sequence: CASSYTRDSTGELFF.

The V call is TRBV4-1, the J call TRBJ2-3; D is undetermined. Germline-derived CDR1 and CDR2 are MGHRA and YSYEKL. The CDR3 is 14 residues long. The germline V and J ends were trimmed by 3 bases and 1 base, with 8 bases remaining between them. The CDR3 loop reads CASSQYTGTDTQYF. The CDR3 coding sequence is TGCGCCAGCAGCCAGTACACCGGCACAGATACGCAGTATTTT.

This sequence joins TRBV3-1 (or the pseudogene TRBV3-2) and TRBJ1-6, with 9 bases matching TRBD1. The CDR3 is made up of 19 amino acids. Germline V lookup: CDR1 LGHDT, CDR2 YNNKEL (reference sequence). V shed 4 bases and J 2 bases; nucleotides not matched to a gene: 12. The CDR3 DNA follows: TGTGCCAGCAGCCCGTCCCGGGACAGGGTTCAGCCCTATAATTCACCCCTCCACTTT. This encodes CASSPSRDRVQPYNSPLHF.

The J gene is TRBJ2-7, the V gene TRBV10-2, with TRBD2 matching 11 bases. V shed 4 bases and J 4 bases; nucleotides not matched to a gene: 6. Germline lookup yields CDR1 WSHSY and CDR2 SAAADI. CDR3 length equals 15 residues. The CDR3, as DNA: TGCGCCAGCAGTGCCACAATAGCGGGGGGGTACGAGCAGTACTTC. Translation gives CASSATIAGGYEQYF.

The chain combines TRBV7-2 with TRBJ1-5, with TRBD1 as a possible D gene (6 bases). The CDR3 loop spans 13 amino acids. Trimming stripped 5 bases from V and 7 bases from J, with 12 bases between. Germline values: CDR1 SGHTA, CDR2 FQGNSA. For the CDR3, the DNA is TGTGCCAGCAGCGCACAGGGTGGGCAGCCCCAGCATTTT. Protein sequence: CASSAQGGQPQHF.